These 28 T cell receptor beta chains share one sample of origin, sequenced in a study of graft-versus-host responses after intestinal transplantation. Only in-frame clones appear in the TCRdb table, and some are missing; sequencing was by immunoSEQ multiplex PCR. The sample lists fewer than 25,000 clones; around 54% were seen once. Specimen: alloreactive CD4+ T cells from a mixed lymphocyte reaction culture, collected before intestinal transplant. The subset denotes: CFSE-low proliferating T cells sorted from approximately six-day pre-transplant mixed lymphocyte reaction (GvH or HvG direction). The receptors were gathered from a human patient who received an intestinal transplant.

In this sample, this clone turned up a few times. The chain uses TRBV7-9 and TRBJ2-7; possibly TRBD1 for D (6 bases). CDR3 length: 14 residues. Trimming pared 5 bases from V and 2 bases from J, leaving 13 bases between. Per the germline V gene, CDR1 is SEHNR and CDR2 is FQNEAQ (reference sequence). CDR3 residues: CASSSRGGPYEQYF. The CDR3 bases are TGTGCCAGCAGCAGCCGAGGGGGTCCCTACGAGCAGTACTTC.

This clone was recorded a few times. The gene calls are TRBV2 and TRBJ2-3; D ambiguous. Per the germline V gene, CDR1 is SNHLY and CDR2 is FYNNEI. The CDR3 covers 15 residues. V lost 4 bases and J 0 bases, leaving 11 bases between the germline ends. The CDR3 bases are TGTGCCAGCAGTGGTCCCTCTAGGAGCACAGATACGCAGTATTTT. Translating gives CASSGPSRSTDTQYF. Full variable domain (remainder filled in from reference TRBV2 and TRBJ2-3): EPEVTQTPSHQVTQMGQEVILRCVPISNHLYFYWYRQILGQKVEFLVSFYNNEISEKSEIFDDQFSVERPDGSNFTLKIRSTKLEDSAMYFCASSGPSRSTDTQYFGPGTRLTVL.

The chain couples TRBV11-2 to TRBJ2-1; 7 bases agree with TRBD2. V was clipped by 5 bases and J by 3 bases; unmatched bases: 10. Per germline, CDR1 SGHAT and CDR2 FQNNGV. CDR3 length equals 16 residues. CDR3 sequence: CASSPWTSLSYNEQFF. The CDR3, as DNA: TGTGCCAGCAGCCCCTGGACTAGTCTAAGCTACAATGAGCAGTTCTTC.

By proportion, this clone is medium-sized. The chain has TRBV29-1 and TRBJ1-2; TRBD1 matches 7 bases. The germline V gene has CDR1 SQVTM and CDR2 ANQGSEA. Trimming took 1 base from V and 8 from J; bases not matched to a gene: 7. The CDR3 has 13 amino acids. CDR3 sequence (DNA): TGCAGCGTTGAAGTGGTACAGGGGAGCGGCTACACCTTC. It translates to CSVEVVQGSGYTF.

The chain recombines TRBV28 with TRBJ2-7; 10 bases match TRBD1. V shed 5 bases, J shed 0 bases, and the junction held 4 bases outside the gene matches. The CDR3 contains 15 residues. CDR1 MDHEN and CDR2 SYDVKM come from the germline V gene. Here the CDR3 reads CASSPRTGGSYEQYF. DNA for the CDR3: TGTGCCAGCAGTCCCCGGACAGGGGGCTCCTACGAGCAGTACTTC.

In this sample, this clone is medium-sized (0.01 to 0.1%). The chain carries TRBV5-6 and TRBJ2-7; D possibly corresponds to TRBD2 (5 bases). Germline loops: CDR1 SGHDT, CDR2 YYEEEE. This CDR3 is built from 11 residues. Trimming cost V 2 bases and J 9 bases, with 9 bases left between them. CDR3 sequence (DNA): TGTGCCAGCAGCTTTGCGGGCGTGCAGTACTTC. This translates into CASSFAGVQYF.

The genes are TRBV18 and TRBJ1-2; no definite D call. The CDR3 covers 15 residues. V was trimmed by 3 bases and J by 4 bases, leaving 15 bases between them. Per germline, CDR1 KGHSH and CDR2 LQKENI. DNA for the CDR3: TGTGCCAGCTCACCGGACTTTGGCATGAGCTATGGCTACACCTTC. This codes for CASSPDFGMSYGYTF.

This chain uses TRBV5-1 with TRBJ2-1; the match to TRBD2 covers 9 bases. V shed 0 bases, J shed 4 bases, and the junction held 2 bases outside the gene matches. Germline assignment: CDR1 SGHRS and CDR2 YFSETQ. The CDR3 runs to 15 residues. The CDR3, as DNA: TGCGCCAGCAGCTTGGCCCTAGCGGGATACAATGAGCAGTTCTTC. Amino acids: CASSLALAGYNEQFF.

J is TRBJ2-7 and V is TRBV9; TRBD2 matches at 12 bases. The CDR3 contains 16 residues. J lost 1 base, V lost 3 bases, and 5 bases had no gene match. Germline V gene sequence: CDR1 SGDLS, CDR2 YYNGEE. CDR3 nucleotide sequence: TGTGCCAGCAGCGGGGGACTAGCGGGTTCTTCCTACGAGCAGTACTTC. It is translated as CASSGGLAGSSYEQYF. Complete variable domain (other parts from reference TRBV9 and TRBJ2-7): DSGVTQTPKHLITATGQRVTLRCSPRSGDLSVYWYQQSLDQGLQFLIQYYNGEERAKGNILERFSAQQFPDLHSELNLSSLELGDSALYFCASSGGLAGSSYEQYFGPGTRLTVT.

The genes are TRBV5-1 and TRBJ2-4; D is perhaps TRBD2 (5 bases). V dropped 5 bases and J dropped 7 bases, with 16 bases sitting between them. The CDR3 runs 14 residues. Germline CDR1 reads SGHRS; CDR2 reads YFSETQ. In nucleotides, the CDR3 is TGCGCCAGCAGATTGATCGGAGGCTTGAACATTCAGTACTTC. Amino acids: CASRLIGGLNIQYF.

This clone was found a few times. The V gene is TRBV5-1, the J gene TRBJ2-2; unclear D gene. The CDR3 is made up of 12 amino acids. The germline V gene encodes CDR1 SGHRS and CDR2 YFSETQ. V was trimmed by 5 bases and J by 2 bases, leaving 4 bases between them. The CDR3 DNA reads as TGCGCCAGCAGTATAAACACCGGGGAGCTGTTTTTT. As protein: CASSINTGELFF.

The CDR3 region is CASSRGAYTGELFF. Here the CDR3 DNA reads TGTGCCAGCAGCCGGGGGGCCTACACCGGGGAGCTGTTTTTT. The chain employs TRBV6-5 and TRBJ2-2; TRBD2 might be the D (7 bases). Germline V CDR1 and CDR2: MNHEY, SVGAGI. V was shortened by 6 bases and J by 3 bases, with 11 bases between the two germline ends. The CDR3 contains 14 residues.

This rearrangement joins TRBV27 to TRBJ1-1, with 7 bases that match TRBD1. This CDR3 is 14 amino acids long. With V trimmed by 6 bases and J by 1 base, 5 bases remained unmatched. Looked up from germline, CDR1 is MNHEY and CDR2 is SMNVEV (reference sequence). The CDR3 bases are TGTGCCAGCAGCCGGACAGGCCAGAACACTGAAGCTTTCTTT. It codes for CASSRTGQNTEAFF.

The chain carries TRBV7-8 and TRBJ2-3; 7 bases map to TRBD2. From germline, CDR1 is SGHVS and CDR2 FQNEAQ. CDR3 length: 17 residues. Germline trimming cut 1 base from V and 2 bases from J; bases unmatched to any gene: 9. The CDR3 coding sequence is TGTGCCAGCAGCTTAGAGGCGGGGGTCCTCCCCACAGATACGCAGTATTTT. Protein product: CASSLEAGVLPTDTQYF.

This chain's CDR3 is CAWKGTDNSPLHF. In DNA form, the CDR3 reads TGTGCCTGGAAAGGGACAGATAATTCACCCCTCCACTTT. The chain has TRBV30 and TRBJ1-6, with 7 bases aligning to TRBD1. The CDR3 extends over 13 amino acids. With V trimmed by 4 bases and J by 5 bases, 2 bases remained unmatched. Germline V lookup: CDR1 GTSNPN, CDR2 SVGIG (reference sequence).

This clone was detected a few times. V usage is TRBV6-5 and J usage is TRBJ2-3, with unresolved D. Trimming stripped 0 bases from V and 1 base from J, with 5 bases between. Germline-derived CDR1 and CDR2 are MNHEY and SVGAGI. The CDR3 spans 14 residues. This chain's CDR3 is CASSYSPGTDTQYF. The CDR3 nucleotides read TGTGCCAGCAGTTACTCACCAGGCACAGATACGCAGTATTTT.

The chain recombines TRBV19 with TRBJ2-7; 9 bases align to TRBD1. V dropped 5 bases and J dropped 1; count of bases not matched to a gene: 6. This CDR3 has 15 residues. Germline CDR1 reads LNHDA; CDR2 reads SQIVND (reference sequence). CDR3 nucleotide sequence: TGTGCCAGTAGTCCCAAGGGGACAGGGTCCTACGAGCAGTACTTC. Residues: CASSPKGTGSYEQYF.

This clone was picked up a small number of times. The chain carries TRBV19 and TRBJ1-3; TRBD1 is a possible D gene (5 bases). The CDR3 contains 14 residues. CDR1 is LNHDA, CDR2 SQIVND, per germline (reference sequence). V was pared by 6 bases and J by 0 bases, with 9 bases between. Here the CDR3 DNA reads TGTGCCAGTAGACAGGCGAGCTCTGGAAACACCATATATTTT. Its protein product is CASRQASSGNTIYF.

This clone was seen a few times. The chain carries TRBV7-9 and TRBJ1-1, with 7 bases aligning to TRBD1. The CDR3 totals 14 residues. V gave up 4 bases and J gave up 3 bases; unmatched junction bases: 5. Germline V lookup: CDR1 SEHNR, CDR2 FQNEAQ (reference sequence). CDR3 bases: TGTGCCAGCAGCTCAACAGGGGCCCACACTGAAGCTTTCTTT. Protein: CASSSTGAHTEAFF.

The V gene is TRBV28, the J gene TRBJ1-2, with TRBD1 matching over 7 bases. The CDR3 has 15 amino acids. The V gene end was trimmed by 4 bases and the J gene end by 4 bases; junction bases not matched to a gene: 9. CDR1 MDHEN and CDR2 SYDVKM come from the germline V gene. In DNA form, the CDR3 reads TGTGCCAGCAGTTCCGCCGGGACAGATCTCTATGGCTACACCTTC. It is translated as CASSSAGTDLYGYTF.

The chain joins TRBV6-5 to TRBJ2-7; D uncertain. The CDR3 contains 10 residues. CDR1 is MNHEY and CDR2 is SVGAGI in the germline V gene. V was pared by 5 bases and J by 4 bases, with 3 bases between. DNA for the CDR3: TGTGCCAGCAGTGCGTACGAGCAGTACTTC. Its translation: CASSAYEQYF.

The chain uses TRBV30 and TRBJ2-1, with 7 nucleotides matching TRBD2. This CDR3 is built from 15 residues. In germline, CDR1 is GTSNPN, CDR2 SVGIG (reference sequence). Trimming took 3 bases from V and 2 from J; bases not matched to a gene: 7. Here the CDR3 DNA reads TGTGCCTGGAGAACTGGGGGGGGACCCTACAATGAGCAGTTCTTC. Encoded protein: CAWRTGGGPYNEQFF.

This clone was recorded a few times. This CDR3 reads CASSSPGQGMGYEAFF. The CDR3 DNA reads TGTGCCAGCAGTTCGCCGGGACAGGGTATGGGATACGAAGCTTTCTTT. The chain carries TRBV6-5 and TRBJ1-1; 9 bases align to TRBD1. V was clipped by 4 bases and J by 8 bases; unmatched bases: 14. CDR3 length equals 16 residues. From germline, CDR1 is MNHEY and CDR2 SVGAGI.

This rearrangement joins TRBV7-6 to TRBJ2-5; 9 bases are shared with TRBD2. The germline V gene has CDR1 SGHVS and CDR2 FNYEAQ. V lost 1 base to trimming and J lost 1 base; unmatched junction nucleotides: 4. The length of the CDR3 is 16 residues. DNA of the CDR3: TGTGCCAGCAGCTTAGTTCGAGCGGGGGGCCAAGAGACCCAGTACTTC. Translation: CASSLVRAGGQETQYF.

The V and J genes are TRBV9 and TRBJ2-3, with 8 bases matching TRBD2. The V gene's germline CDR1 is SGDLS and CDR2 YYNGEE. CDR3 size: 16 residues. V gave up 4 bases and J gave up 3 bases; unmatched junction bases: 10. In DNA, the CDR3 is TGTGCCAGCAGCCCACCACGGCGGGGGGCTACAGATACGCAGTATTTT. It yields the protein CASSPPRRGATDTQYF.

The chain combines TRBV19 with TRBJ2-1, with 10 bases that match TRBD2. From germline, CDR1 is LNHDA and CDR2 SQIVND (reference sequence). The CDR3 extends over 17 amino acids. The junction had 6 bases not matched to a gene; V was cut back by 4 bases and J by 0 bases. The CDR3 nucleotides read TGTGCCAGTAGTACTAGCGGGGGTCTTAGCTCCTACAATGAGCAGTTCTTC. This translates into CASSTSGGLSSYNEQFF.

This rearrangement joins TRBV29-1 to TRBJ2-5; no firm D call. Trimming left V 4 bases short and J 5 bases short, with 11 bases between. This CDR3 has 12 amino acids. Germline lookup yields CDR1 SQVTM and CDR2 ANQGSEA. The CDR3 sequence is CSVGELPETQYF. The CDR3 coding sequence is TGCAGCGTTGGTGAGCTCCCGGAGACCCAGTACTTC.

This clone was seen a few times. One end of the junction fails to match germline, which may point to a read error. The genes are TRBV10-3 and TRBJ2-1, with 7 bases aligning to TRBD2. Per germline, CDR1 ENHRY and CDR2 SYGVKD. CDR3 length: 14 amino acids. The CDR3 spells CAISESLVAGGWIF. The CDR3 DNA reads TGTGCCATCAGTGAGTCGCTAGTAGCGGGTGGGTGGATCTTC.